The text below deals with one T cell receptor beta chain. This record comes from a study of blood T cells in healthy people across ages. After removal of 1 base from V and 4 bases from J, the junction contained 4 bases not matched to a gene. The CDR3 is made up of 15 amino acids. CDR1 is SGHTA and CDR2 is FQGNSA in the germline V gene. A second PCR, run for roughly 7 to 11 cycles, used a sample-barcoded 5' primer plus a J-beta primer mix. Each CDR3 protein is one row after TCRdb ran MiXCR on the 5' RACE reads. The sample yields about 840,000 distinct CDR3 sequences, 29% seen once. The data were also submitted as part of a second study, on T cells of mothers and their children.

Sequenced: blood. The chain combines TRBV7-2 with TRBJ1-3; 7 nucleotides line up with TRBD1. The origin of this receptor is a woman between 40 and 55 years old in good health. The chain's CDR3 is CASSLVGGQGNTIYF. The CDR3 DNA reads TGTGCCAGCAGCTTAGTGGGGGGACAGGGAAACACCATATATTTT.